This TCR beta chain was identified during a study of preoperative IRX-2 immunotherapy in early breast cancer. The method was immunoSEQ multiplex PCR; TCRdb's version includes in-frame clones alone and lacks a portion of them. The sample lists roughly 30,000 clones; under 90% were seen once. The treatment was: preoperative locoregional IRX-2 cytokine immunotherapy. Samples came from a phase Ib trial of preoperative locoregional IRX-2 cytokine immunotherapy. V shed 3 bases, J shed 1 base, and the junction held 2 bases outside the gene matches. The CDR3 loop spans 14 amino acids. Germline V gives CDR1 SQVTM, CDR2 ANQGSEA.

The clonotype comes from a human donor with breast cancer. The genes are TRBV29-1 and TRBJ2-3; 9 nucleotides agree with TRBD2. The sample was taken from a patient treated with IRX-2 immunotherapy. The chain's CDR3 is CSVDQRGGTDTQYF. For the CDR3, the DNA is TGCAGCGTTGACCAGCGGGGGGGCACAGATACGCAGTATTTT.